The present T cell receptor beta chain was sequenced within a study of blood T cell repertoires in COVID-19. Study summary: Spain, Italy and the United States supplied samples that represented acute and convalescent COVID-19. T cells, B-cell-depleted T cells, or PBMCs provided the cDNA or gDNA that served as material.

This clone was counted only a few times. Study processing details: Reference gene primer amplification gave estimated nucleated cell counts. Profiling relied on immunoSEQ multiplex PCR, and the TCRdb table lists in-frame clones only, not all of them. The DNA gave D and trimming, while V, J and clone size come from that table. The repertoire holds 120,000 to 150,000 clones, with 88% as singletons. V gave up 0 bases and J gave up 4 bases; unmatched junction bases: 13. In germline, CDR1 is SEHNR, CDR2 FQNEAQ (reference sequence). The CDR3 loop spans 18 amino acids. The clonotype originates from a human donor in a cohort sampled during active COVID-19. The chain is built from TRBV7-9 and TRBJ2-7, with 9 bases aligning to TRBD1. Sequenced sample: peripheral blood. In DNA, the CDR3 is TGTGCCAGCAGCTTAGCTCATACCCGGGACAGGGATATGTACGAGCAGTACTTC. It codes for CASSLAHTRDRDMYEQYF.